Detailed here is one T cell receptor beta chain. The data are from a study of T-cell memory formation after mild COVID-19. Study at large: The two donors had largely donor-specific TCR clusters.

The germline V and J ends were trimmed by 0 bases and 2 bases, with 12 bases remaining between them. CDR3 length: 16 residues. The germline CDR1 and CDR2 sequences are KGHSH and LQKENI. Researchers used 5'RACE with constant-segment primers to make TCR alpha and TCR beta cDNA libraries that carry sample barcodes and UMIs. Via MiXCR, TCRdb re-called the 5' RACE reads, giving one row per CDR3 protein. The repertoire holds 450,000 to 650,000 distinct CDR3 sequences, with around 21% as singletons. The rearrangement uses TRBV18 and TRBJ2-3; perhaps TRBD2 as D (6 bases). The source material was PBMCs or a T cell subset sorted from them (not recorded which). This sequence was found in an adult woman who had mild COVID-19 (a few samples of this study predate the infection). Cell type and time point are not known. CDR3 region: CASSPPVLAVTDTQYF. As DNA, the CDR3 is TGTGCCAGCTCACCACCCGTATTAGCGGTCACAGATACGCAGTATTTT.